Following are 18 T cell receptor beta chains from one sample sequenced in a study of blood T cell repertoires in COVID-19 (TCRdb year 2020). Receptor libraries were prepared by the immunoSEQ multiplex PCR assay. What TCRdb holds here is the immuneACCESS table cut down to in-frame rearrangements. Part of the clones is not present; checked against another copy, under half of the missing clones reflect an unresolved V gene, and the others are unexplained. The sample contains about 20,000 clones, 91% of them found a single time. Clones ranked in the top ten supply approximately 7% of the sample. The sample consisted of peripheral blood. Receptors originate from a man aged 65 to 79 with active COVID-19.

The rearrangement uses TRBV23-1 and TRBJ1-4; D not resolved. TRBV23-1 is sorted into the ORF group, with uncertain function. V was clipped by 7 bases and J by 0 bases, with 15 bases between them. The CDR3 covers 16 residues. The chain's CDR3 is CASTPTLQATNEKLFF. The CDR3 DNA reads TGCGCCAGCACTCCCACTTTGCAGGCAACTAATGAAAAACTGTTTTTT.

J is TRBJ1-6 and V is TRBV7-9; D is unresolved. The CDR3 covers 14 residues. Trimming pared 5 bases from V and 7 bases from J, leaving 12 bases between. Germline V CDR1 and CDR2: SEHNR, FQNEAQ (reference sequence). This chain's CDR3 is CASSPTTANSPLHF. DNA for the CDR3: TGTGCCAGCAGCCCGACGACTGCCAATTCACCCCTCCACTTT.

This rearrangement joins TRBV6-6 to TRBJ1-5; D ambiguous. The germline V gene encodes CDR1 MNHNY and CDR2 SVGAGI (reference sequence). V lost 5 bases and J lost 3, with 8 bases in between. The CDR3 extends over 13 amino acids. DNA of the CDR3: TGTGCCAGCAGTGGAGGCAACAATCAGCCCCAGCATTTT. Translation: CASSGGNNQPQHF.

V usage is TRBV4-1 and J usage is TRBJ2-5; 8 bases agree with TRBD1. The junction had 0 bases not matched to a gene; V was cut back by 1 base and J by 5 bases. Germline-derived CDR1 and CDR2 are MGHRA and YSYEKL. This CDR3 comprises 13 residues. The CDR3 sequence: CASSQGQGETQYF. Here the CDR3 DNA reads TGCGCCAGCAGCCAAGGACAGGGGGAGACCCAGTACTTC.

This chain connects TRBV10-3 to TRBJ1-5, with D uncertain. CDR1 and CDR2 (germline): ENHRY, SYGVKD. V dropped 2 bases and J dropped 6 bases, with 8 bases sitting between them. The CDR3 length is 13 residues. The CDR3 reads CAISEMGGQPQHF. The DNA of the CDR3 is TGTGCCATCAGTGAGATGGGAGGTCAGCCCCAGCATTTT.

The chain is built from TRBV24-1 and TRBJ2-7; the match to TRBD2 covers 8 bases. J gave up 0 bases and V 4 bases, and 13 bases lay outside the gene matches. The CDR3 sequence is 18 residues long. CDR1 is KGHDR, CDR2 SFDVKD, per germline. The CDR3 loop reads CATSDPVQGLAGSYEQYF. The CDR3 coding sequence is TGTGCCACCAGTGACCCCGTCCAGGGGCTAGCGGGCTCCTACGAGCAGTACTTC.

The chain carries TRBV5-1 and TRBJ2-3; TRBD2 is a possible D gene (5 bases). The germline V gene encodes CDR1 SGHRS and CDR2 YFSETQ. The length of the CDR3 is 15 residues. Trimming removed 1 base at V and 0 bases at J, with 9 bases between. CDR3 sequence reads: CASSLSPGSTDTQYF. The CDR3 DNA reads TGCGCCAGCAGCTTGTCCCCGGGAAGCACAGATACGCAGTATTTT. The full variable domain, with the rest looked up from reference TRBV5-1 and TRBJ2-3, is KAGVTQTPRYLIKTRGQQVTLSCSPISGHRSVSWYQQTPGQGLQFLFEYFSETQRNKGNFPGRFSGRQFSNSRSEMNVSTLELGDSALYLCASSLSPGSTDTQYFGPGTRLTVL.

This sequence joins TRBV9 and TRBJ2-7; unclear D gene. The CDR3 loop spans 13 amino acids. V lost 2 bases to trimming and J lost 3 bases, with 9 bases between them. From germline, CDR1 is SGDLS and CDR2 YYNGEE. The CDR3 region has the DNA TGTGCCAGCAGCGTCCTACCGGGCTACGAGCAGTACTTC. Its translation: CASSVLPGYEQYF. The variable domain in full, with the rest retrieved from reference TRBV9 and TRBJ2-7, is DSGVTQTPKHLITATGQRVTLRCSPRSGDLSVYWYQQSLDQGLQFLIQYYNGEERAKGNILERFSAQQFPDLHSELNLSSLELGDSALYFCASSVLPGYEQYFGPGTRLTVT.

This clone appeared a single time. The V call is TRBV5-8, the J call TRBJ2-5, with 9 nucleotides matching TRBD1. The CDR3 sequence is 15 residues long. Germline-derived CDR1 and CDR2 are SGHTS and YDEGEE. V lost 4 bases, J lost 5 bases, and 9 bases stayed unmatched. The CDR3 DNA reads TGTGCCAGCAGCCACTGGGGGACAGGGATGGAGACCCAGTACTTC. Its translation: CASSHWGTGMETQYF.

The gene calls are TRBV7-6 and TRBJ2-3; 12 bases match TRBD2. The CDR3 extends over 15 amino acids. J gave up 3 bases and V 3 bases, and 1 base lay outside the gene matches. CDR1 SGHVS and CDR2 FNYEAQ come from the germline V gene. CDR3 in amino acids: CASSLLAGGTDTQYF. The CDR3 DNA reads as TGTGCCAGCAGCTTGCTAGCGGGAGGGACAGATACGCAGTATTTT.

The chain links TRBV7-8 to TRBJ1-1; D unresolved. The CDR3 has 12 residues. Between the trimmed V and J ends, which lost 7 bases and 2 bases, there was a span of 8 bases. CDR1 is SGHVS, CDR2 FQNEAQ, per germline. This chain's CDR3 is CASKRINTEAFF. Written as DNA, the CDR3 is TGTGCCAGCAAGAGGATTAACACTGAAGCTTTCTTT.

This chain joins TRBV10-3 and TRBJ1-1; TRBD1 matches at 7 bases. CDR3 length: 19 amino acids. The trim removed 5 bases at V and 4 bases at J, leaving 22 bases unmatched. CDR1 ENHRY and CDR2 SYGVKD come from the germline V gene. CDR3 amino acids: CAISPDRETGNRSGTEAFF. CDR3 DNA: TGTGCCATCAGTCCTGATCGCGAGACAGGGAACAGGTCTGGCACTGAAGCTTTCTTT.

The J gene is TRBJ2-3, the V gene TRBV7-2, with 9 bases fitting TRBD2. Germline V gene sequence: CDR1 SGHTA, CDR2 FQGNSA. This CDR3 region has 16 residues. The junction had 6 bases not matched to a gene; V was cut back by 2 bases and J by 3 bases. CDR3 protein: CASSLLSGGRTDTQYF. The DNA of the CDR3 is TGTGCCAGCAGCTTACTTAGCGGGGGTCGGACAGATACGCAGTATTTT.

The chain uses TRBV20-1 and TRBJ1-1; TRBD1 is a possible D gene (5 bases). CDR3 length: 10 amino acids. The germline gives CDR1 DFQATT, CDR2 SNEGSKA (reference sequence). The V and J ends lost 7 bases and 7 bases respectively, with 10 bases between them. The chain's CDR3 is CSEGAGEAFF. The CDR3 bases are TGCAGTGAAGGGGCCGGTGAAGCTTTCTTT.

V is TRBV6-2 or TRBV6-3 and J is TRBJ2-1; no firm D call. Per the germline V gene, CDR1 is MNHEY and CDR2 is SVGEGT. V was cut by 0 bases and J by 9 bases, with 6 bases left in between. The CDR3 is 12 residues long. The CDR3 sequence: CASSYSSFEQFF. CDR3 in DNA: TGTGCCAGCAGTTACTCTAGCTTTGAGCAGTTCTTC.

The chain is built from TRBV5-4 and TRBJ1-1, with D possibly matching TRBD1 (5 bases). Germline CDR1 reads SGHNT; CDR2 reads YYREEE (reference sequence). The CDR3 length is 15 residues. V was cut by 0 bases and J by 3 bases, with 12 bases left in between. CDR3 nucleotide sequence: TGTGCCAGCAGCTTGGGGGGCCCTCCGGACACTGAAGCTTTCTTT. Its protein product is CASSLGGPPDTEAFF.

This clone was found once. The chain uses TRBV6-5 and TRBJ2-3, with D uncertain. The CDR3 spans 14 residues. Germline assignment: CDR1 MNHEY and CDR2 SVGAGI. V lost 2 bases and J 0 bases, leaving 6 bases between the germline ends. The CDR3 DNA follows: TGTGCCAGCAGTTACGCCAGGAGCACAGATACGCAGTATTTT. As protein: CASSYARSTDTQYF.

The rearrangement uses TRBV5-5 and TRBJ1-6; 9 positions agree with TRBD1. The CDR3 consists of 16 residues. Losses at the gene ends were 4 bases for V and 7 bases for J; bases not matched to a gene: 9. From germline, CDR1 is SGHKS and CDR2 YYEKEE (reference sequence). CDR3 sequence reads: CASSLQGAFGNSPLHF. CDR3 nucleotides: TGTGCCAGCAGCCTACAGGGGGCGTTTGGAAATTCACCCCTCCACTTT.